Listed below are T cell receptor beta chains from one sample, sequenced in a study of T cells after somatic rescue of genetic block. Only in-frame clones appear in the TCRdb table, and some are missing; sequencing was by immunoSEQ multiplex PCR. The table shows about 88,000 clones, with approximately 90% occurring only once. Source material: peripheral blood mononuclear cells (PBMCs). Receptor source: a woman younger than 30. CDR3s include the opening cysteine and the closing phenylalanine or tryptophan. D genes are given only for firm matches. The size entry is marked missing in some rows and otherwise reads once, few, many or a size class.

-	TRBV7-2	-	TRBJ2-2	TGTGCCAGCAGCTTAGACAGGGCGAACACCGGGGAGCTGTTTTTT	CASSLDRANTGELFF
-	TRBV7-8	-	TRBJ2-2	TGTGCCAGCAGACGGGACCAAAACACCGGGGAGCTGTTTTTT	CASRRDQNTGELFF
-	TRBV12-5	-	TRBJ2-3	TGTGCTAGTGGTTTAGGGACCCGGCAGTATTTT	CASGLGTRQYF
-	TRBV7-2	-	TRBJ2-5	TGTGCCAGCAGCTTAATTCTCCTACCTACCCAGTACTTC	CASSLILLPTQYF
-	TRBV5-1	-	TRBJ1-4	TGCGCCAGCAGCTTGGCCGGAGTAGGAAATGAAAAACTGTTTTTT	CASSLAGVGNEKLFF
-	TRBV27	-	TRBJ2-4	TGTGCCAGCAGTCCAGGGACTGACTCCCTGAGAGCGGGCAAAAACATTCAGTACTTC	CASSPGTDSLRAGKNIQYF
-	TRBV19	few	TRBJ1-2	TGTGCCAGTAGTCCGAGACAGAACTATGGCTACACCTTC	CASSPRQNYGYTF
TRBD2	TRBV18	once	TRBJ2-7	TGTGCCAGCTCACCTCTACCAGCGGGAGGAAACGACTACGAGCAGTACTTC	CASSPLPAGGNDYEQYF
-	TRBV29-1	-	TRBJ1-5	TGCAGCGTTGGGGTTCAGCCCCAGCATTTT	CSVGVQPQHF
-	TRBV7-2	-	TRBJ1-2	TGTGCCAGCAGTCCCGACCTGGACTATGGCTACACCTTC	CASSPDLDYGYTF
-	TRBV5-1	-	TRBJ1-5	TGCGCCAGCAGCTTGGACAGGTTTCAGCCCCAGCATTTT	CASSLDRFQPQHF
-	TRBV28	-	TRBJ1-4	TGTGCCAGCAGTTTGACCACGAGGGGAGCAAATGAAAAACTGTTTTTT	CASSLTTRGANEKLFF
-	TRBV27	-	TRBJ2-2	TGTGCCAGCAGTTTATCGAAGGGTTTCGGGGAGCTGTTTTTT	CASSLSKGFGELFF
TRBD2	TRBV28	-	TRBJ2-3	TGTGCCAGCAGTTTATACCTAGCGGGGTCCATAGATACGCAGTATTTT	CASSLYLAGSIDTQYF
-	TRBV7-2	-	TRBJ2-5	TGTGCCAGCAGCTTAAGGGCTAGCGGAGGGGGGGATCAAGAGACCCAGTACTTC	CASSLRASGGGDQETQYF
TRBD1	TRBV10-3	-	TRBJ1-5	TGTGCCATCAGTGAAACCGGGACAGGGCTACGGAGCAATCAGCCCCAGCATTTT	CAISETGTGLRSNQPQHF
TRBD1	TRBV10-3	-	TRBJ1-6	TGTGCCATCAGTCCGGGACAGGACCTTAATTCACCCCTCCACTTT	CAISPGQDLNSPLHF
TRBD2	TRBV11-2	-	TRBJ2-7	TGTGCCAGCAGCTCCAGCGGGAGTAGAACCTACGAGCAGTACTTC	CASSSSGSRTYEQYF
-	TRBV18	once	TRBJ1-4	TGTGCCAGCTCACCAGTGGGGAGCTCTAATGAAAAACTGTTTTTT	CASSPVGSSNEKLFF
TRBD2	TRBV10-3	few	TRBJ2-1	TGTGCCATCAGTGAGTTAAAGCGGGAGGGCCCTGCGTCCTACAATGAGCAGTTCTTC	CAISELKREGPASYNEQFF
-	TRBV9	-	TRBJ2-1	TGTGCCAGCAGCGTAGCGGAGTTTGAGCAGTTCTTC	CASSVAEFEQFF
TRBD2	TRBV5-4	-	TRBJ2-1	TGTGCCAGCAGCTTGGCCCTAGCGGGAGTGCCCACTGTGGGCAATGAGCAGTTCTTC	CASSLALAGVPTVGNEQFF
TRBD1	TRBV10-2	-	TRBJ2-1	TGCGCCAGCAGTCCGGACAGGGAGCAGTTCTTC	CASSPDREQFF
-	TRBV5-6	-	TRBJ2-7	TGTGCCAGCAGCTTGGGCAGTTTGAGGGAGCAGTACTTC	CASSLGSLREQYF
-	TRBV28	-	TRBJ1-1	TGTGCCAGCACCGCACTGGGGTTGGGGAACACTGAAGCTTTCTTT	CASTALGLGNTEAFF
-	TRBV28	-	TRBJ1-2	TGTGCCAGCAGGGACGGCTATGGCTACACCTTC	CASRDGYGYTF
TRBD1	TRBV6-5	-	TRBJ2-7	TGTGCCAGCAGTTACCCAGGGGGCGGGGAGCAGTACTTC	CASSYPGGGEQYF
TRBD2	TRBV12-5	-	TRBJ2-7	TGTGCTAGTGGTTTGGTACGGGGGGGATCCCTCGAGCAGTACTTC	CASGLVRGGSLEQYF
TRBD1	TRBV5-1	medium-sized	TRBJ1-2	TGCGCCAGCAGCCCGGGACAGGGTAACTATGGCTACACCTTC	CASSPGQGNYGYTF
-	TRBV27	-	TRBJ2-4	TGTGCCAGCAGATTGGCCGGTCCTTGGAACATTCAGTACTTC	CASRLAGPWNIQYF
TRBD2	TRBV6-1	-	TRBJ2-3	TGTGCCAGCAGTGAAGCGGGCGGGAGAGATACGCAGTATTTT	CASSEAGGRDTQYF
-	TRBV7-9	-	TRBJ1-2	TGTGCCAGCAGCTCAAGATGGACGCCAGATAACTATGGCTACACCTTC	CASSSRWTPDNYGYTF
-	TRBV5-6	-	TRBJ1-5	TGTGCCAGCAGCTTCTTTAGGGTCGGGGGCAATCAGCCCCAGCATTTT	CASSFFRVGGNQPQHF
-	TRBV7-8	-	TRBJ1-2	TGTGCCAGCAGCTTAATTTTGGGGGTTGACTATGGCTACACCTTC	CASSLILGVDYGYTF
TRBD2	TRBV2	-	TRBJ2-2	TGTGCCAGCAGTGAAGCGCGGGAGGGCCGGATCGGGGAGCTGTTTTTT	CASSEAREGRIGELFF
TRBD1	TRBV2	once	TRBJ2-3	TGTGCCAGCAGTGTCCGGACAGGGCTTTTGACAGATACGCAGTATTTT	CASSVRTGLLTDTQYF
-	TRBV27	-	TRBJ1-5	TGTGCCAGCAGTTTATGGGGGGGGCTTAGCAATCAGCCCCAGCATTTT	CASSLWGGLSNQPQHF
-	TRBV11-2	-	TRBJ2-1	TGTGCCAGCAGCCCCCAGGCTTCCTACAATGAGCAGTTCTTC	CASSPQASYNEQFF
TRBD1	TRBV5-4	-	TRBJ2-3	TGTGCCAGCAGCCCTTTGGGACAGATGACAGATACGCAGTATTTT	CASSPLGQMTDTQYF
TRBD2	TRBV18	-	TRBJ2-1	TGTGCCAGCTCACCGACTAGCGGGAGTGTAAATGAGCAGTTCTTC	CASSPTSGSVNEQFF
TRBD2	TRBV28	once	TRBJ2-3	TGTGCCAGCAGTTCCCTAGCGGGAGGGCCTACAGATACGCAGTATTTT	CASSSLAGGPTDTQYF
-	TRBV9	-	TRBJ2-1	TGTGCCAGCAGCGTAGGTCCGGGGAATGAGCAGTTCTTC	CASSVGPGNEQFF